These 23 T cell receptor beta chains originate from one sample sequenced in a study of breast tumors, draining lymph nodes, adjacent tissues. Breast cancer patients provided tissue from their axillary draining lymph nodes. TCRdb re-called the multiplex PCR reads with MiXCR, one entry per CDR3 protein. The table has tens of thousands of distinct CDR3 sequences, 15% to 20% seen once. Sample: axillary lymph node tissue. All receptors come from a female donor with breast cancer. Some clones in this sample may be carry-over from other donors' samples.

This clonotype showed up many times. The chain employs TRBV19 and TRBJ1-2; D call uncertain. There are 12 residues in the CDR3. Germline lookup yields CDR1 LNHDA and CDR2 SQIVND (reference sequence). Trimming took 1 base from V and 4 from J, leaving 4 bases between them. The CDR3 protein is CASSIVTYGYTF. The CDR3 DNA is TGTGCCAGTAGTATAGTCACCTATGGCTACACCTTC.

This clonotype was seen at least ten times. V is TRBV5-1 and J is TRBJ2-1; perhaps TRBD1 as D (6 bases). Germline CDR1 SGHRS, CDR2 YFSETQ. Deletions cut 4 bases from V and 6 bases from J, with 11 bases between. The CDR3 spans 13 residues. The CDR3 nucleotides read TGCGCCAGCAGCCTAGGACAGCTCAATGAGCAGTTCTTC. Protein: CASSLGQLNEQFF. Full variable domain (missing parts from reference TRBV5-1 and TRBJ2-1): KAGVTQTPRYLIKTRGQQVTLSCSPISGHRSVSWYQQTPGQGLQFLFEYFSETQRNKGNFPGRFSGRQFSNSRSEMNVSTLELGDSALYLCASSLGQLNEQFFGPGTRLTVL.

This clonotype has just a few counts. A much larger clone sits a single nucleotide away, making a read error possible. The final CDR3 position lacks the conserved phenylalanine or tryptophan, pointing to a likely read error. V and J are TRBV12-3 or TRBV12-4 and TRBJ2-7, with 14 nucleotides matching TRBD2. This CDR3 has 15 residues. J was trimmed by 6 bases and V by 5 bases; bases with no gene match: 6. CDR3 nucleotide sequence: TGTGCCAGCAGTATGGGACTAGCGGGAGCGAGCGAGCAGTACCTC. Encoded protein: CASSMGLAGASEQYL.

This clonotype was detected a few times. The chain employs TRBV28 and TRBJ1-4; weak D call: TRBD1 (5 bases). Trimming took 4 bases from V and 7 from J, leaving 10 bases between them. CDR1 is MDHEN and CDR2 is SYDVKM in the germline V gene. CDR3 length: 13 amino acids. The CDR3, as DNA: TGTGCCAGCAGTTCGAGGACAAGTGAAAAACTGTTTTTT. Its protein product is CASSSRTSEKLFF. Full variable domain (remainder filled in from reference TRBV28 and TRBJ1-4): DVKVTQSSRYLVKRTGEKVFLECVQDMDHENMFWYRQDPGLGLRLIYFSYDVKMKEKGDIPEGYSVSREKKERFSLILESASTNQTSMYLCASSSRTSEKLFFGSGTQLSVL.

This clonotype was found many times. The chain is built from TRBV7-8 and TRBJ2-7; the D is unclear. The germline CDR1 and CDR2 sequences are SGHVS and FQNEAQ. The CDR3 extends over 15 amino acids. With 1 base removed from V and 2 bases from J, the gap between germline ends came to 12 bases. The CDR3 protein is CASSLGSLAAYEQYF. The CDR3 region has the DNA TGTGCCAGCAGCTTAGGATCCCTCGCAGCCTACGAGCAGTACTTC.

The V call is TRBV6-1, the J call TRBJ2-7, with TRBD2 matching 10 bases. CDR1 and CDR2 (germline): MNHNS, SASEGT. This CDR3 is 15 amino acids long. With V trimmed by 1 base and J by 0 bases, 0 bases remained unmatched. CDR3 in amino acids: CASSEGTSGSYEQYF. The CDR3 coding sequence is TGTGCCAGCAGTGAAGGGACTAGCGGCTCCTACGAGCAGTACTTC.

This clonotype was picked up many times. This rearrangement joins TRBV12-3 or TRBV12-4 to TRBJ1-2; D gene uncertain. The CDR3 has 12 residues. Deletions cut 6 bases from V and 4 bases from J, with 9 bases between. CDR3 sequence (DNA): TGTGCCAGCAGCCCGGGAAGCTATGGCTACACCTTC. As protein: CASSPGSYGYTF.

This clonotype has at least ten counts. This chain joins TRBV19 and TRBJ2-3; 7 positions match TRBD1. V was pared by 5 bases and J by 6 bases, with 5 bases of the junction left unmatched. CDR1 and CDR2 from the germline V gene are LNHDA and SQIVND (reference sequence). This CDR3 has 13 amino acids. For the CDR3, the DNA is TGTGCCAGTAGTGAGAGGGGGCGGGATACGCAGTATTTT. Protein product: CASSERGRDTQYF.

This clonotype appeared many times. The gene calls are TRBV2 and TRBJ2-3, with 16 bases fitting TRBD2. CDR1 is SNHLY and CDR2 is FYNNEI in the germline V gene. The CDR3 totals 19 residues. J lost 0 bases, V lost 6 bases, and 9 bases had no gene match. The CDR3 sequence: CASRRPGTSGRASTDTQYF. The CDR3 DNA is TGTGCCAGCAGAAGACCTGGGACTAGCGGGAGGGCCAGCACAGATACGCAGTATTTT.

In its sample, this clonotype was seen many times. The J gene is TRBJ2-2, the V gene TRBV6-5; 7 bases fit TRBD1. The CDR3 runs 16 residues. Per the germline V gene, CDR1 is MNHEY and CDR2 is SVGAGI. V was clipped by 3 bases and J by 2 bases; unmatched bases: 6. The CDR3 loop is CASSYQTGSNTGELFF. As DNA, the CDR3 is TGTGCCAGCAGTTATCAGACAGGGTCCAACACCGGGGAGCTGTTTTTT.

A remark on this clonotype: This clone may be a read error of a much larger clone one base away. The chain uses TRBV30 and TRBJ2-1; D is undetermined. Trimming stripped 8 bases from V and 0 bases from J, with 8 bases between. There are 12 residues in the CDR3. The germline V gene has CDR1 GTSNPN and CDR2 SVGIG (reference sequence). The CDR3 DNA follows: TGTGCCCGTTCTCGCTCCTACAATGAGCAGTTCTTC. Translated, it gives CARSRSYNEQFF. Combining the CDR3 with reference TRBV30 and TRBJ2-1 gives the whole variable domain SQTIHQWPATLVQPVGSPLSLECTVEGTSNPNLYWYRQAAGRGLQLLFYSVGIGQISSEVPQNLSASRPQDRQFILSSKKLLLSDSGFYLCARSRSYNEQFFGPGTRLTVL.

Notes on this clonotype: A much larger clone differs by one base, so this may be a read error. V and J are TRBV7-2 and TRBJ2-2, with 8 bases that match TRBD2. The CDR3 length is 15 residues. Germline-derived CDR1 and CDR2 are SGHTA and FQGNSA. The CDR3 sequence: CASSLSGSHPGGLFF. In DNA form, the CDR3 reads TGTGCCAGCAGCTTGAGCGGGAGTCACCCCGGGGGGCTGTTTTTT.

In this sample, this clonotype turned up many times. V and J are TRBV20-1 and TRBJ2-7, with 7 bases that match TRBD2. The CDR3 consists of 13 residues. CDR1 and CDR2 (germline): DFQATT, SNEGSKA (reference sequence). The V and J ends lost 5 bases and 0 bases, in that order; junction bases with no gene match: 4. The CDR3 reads CSAHRDYSYEQYF. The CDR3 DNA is TGCAGTGCTCACCGGGACTACTCCTACGAGCAGTACTTC.

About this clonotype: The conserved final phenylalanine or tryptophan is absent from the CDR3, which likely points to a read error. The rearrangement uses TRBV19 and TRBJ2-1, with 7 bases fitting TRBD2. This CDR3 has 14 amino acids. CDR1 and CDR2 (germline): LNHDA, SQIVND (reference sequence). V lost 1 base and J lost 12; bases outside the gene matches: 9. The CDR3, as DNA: TGTGCCAGTAGTATAGTCCGCGGGAGCTATGGGCAGTTCCTC. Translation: CASSIVRGSYGQFL.

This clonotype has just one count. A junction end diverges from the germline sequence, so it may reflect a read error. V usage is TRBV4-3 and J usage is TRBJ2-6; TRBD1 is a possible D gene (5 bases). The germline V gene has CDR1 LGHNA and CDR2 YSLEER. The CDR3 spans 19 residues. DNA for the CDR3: TGCGCCAGCAGCCTAACGATAGAGCAGGCCACCTCTGGGGCCAACGTCCCGACTTTC. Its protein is CASSLTIEQATSGANVPTF.

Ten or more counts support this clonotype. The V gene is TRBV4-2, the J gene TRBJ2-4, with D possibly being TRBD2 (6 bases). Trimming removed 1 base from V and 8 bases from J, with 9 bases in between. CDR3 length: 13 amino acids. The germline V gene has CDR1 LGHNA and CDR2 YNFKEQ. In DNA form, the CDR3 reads TGTGCCAGCAGCCAAGGGGAGCGGGACATTCAGTACTTC. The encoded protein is CASSQGERDIQYF.

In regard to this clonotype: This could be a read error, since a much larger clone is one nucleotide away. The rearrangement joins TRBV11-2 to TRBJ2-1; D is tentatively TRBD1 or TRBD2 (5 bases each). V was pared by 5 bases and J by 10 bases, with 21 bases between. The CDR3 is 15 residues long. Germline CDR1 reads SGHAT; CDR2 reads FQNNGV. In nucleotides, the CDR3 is TGTGCCAGCAGCCCCGCCGGAGCAGGGAGTAAGGAGCAGTTCTTC. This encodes CASSPAGAGSKEQFF.

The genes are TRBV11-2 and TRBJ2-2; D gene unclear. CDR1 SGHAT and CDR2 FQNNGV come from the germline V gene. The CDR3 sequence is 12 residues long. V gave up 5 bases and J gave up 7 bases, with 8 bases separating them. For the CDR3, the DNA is TGTGCCAGCAGCAGGAACCTCGGGGAGCTGTTTTTT. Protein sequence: CASSRNLGELFF.

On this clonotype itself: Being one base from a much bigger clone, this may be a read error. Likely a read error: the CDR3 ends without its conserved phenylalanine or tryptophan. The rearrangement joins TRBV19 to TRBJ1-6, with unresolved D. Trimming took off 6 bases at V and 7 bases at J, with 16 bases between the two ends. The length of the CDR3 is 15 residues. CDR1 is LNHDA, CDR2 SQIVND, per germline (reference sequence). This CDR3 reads CASRESATGNSPLHL. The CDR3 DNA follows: TGTGCCAGTAGAGAGAGCGCGACTGGGAATTCACCCCTCCACCTT.

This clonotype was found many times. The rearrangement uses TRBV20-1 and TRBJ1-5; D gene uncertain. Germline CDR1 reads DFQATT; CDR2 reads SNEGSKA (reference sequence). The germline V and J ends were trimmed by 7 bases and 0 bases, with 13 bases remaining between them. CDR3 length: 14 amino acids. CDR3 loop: CSVSRLYSNQPQHF. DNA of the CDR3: TGCAGTGTATCCAGACTCTATAGCAATCAGCCCCAGCATTTT.

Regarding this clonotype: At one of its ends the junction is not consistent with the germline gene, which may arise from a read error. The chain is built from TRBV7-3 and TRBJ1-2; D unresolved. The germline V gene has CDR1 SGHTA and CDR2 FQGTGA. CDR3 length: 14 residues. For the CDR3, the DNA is TGTGCCAGCAGCCCCGACGGGCTGAACTATGGCTACGCCTTC. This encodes CASSPDGLNYGYAF.

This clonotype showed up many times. The CDR3 region has the DNA TGTGCCAGCAGCTCAGAGGGGACAGGGAGGAATTCACCCCTCCACTTT. Residues: CASSSEGTGRNSPLHF. The chain combines TRBV7-2 with TRBJ1-6; 9 nucleotides align to TRBD1. The V gene's germline CDR1 is SGHTA and CDR2 FQGNSA. V was clipped by 4 bases and J by 7 bases; unmatched bases: 8. This CDR3 has 16 residues.

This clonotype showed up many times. Here the CDR3 reads CASSPGRGATTDTQYF. In nucleotides, the CDR3 is TGCGCCAGCAGCCCGGGACGGGGGGCCACCACAGATACGCAGTATTTT. V gene TRBV4-1 combines with J gene TRBJ2-3, with D possibly being TRBD2 (7 bases). CDR3 length equals 16 residues. Between the trimmed V and J ends, which lost 4 bases and 2 bases, there was a span of 16 bases. Germline loops: CDR1 MGHRA, CDR2 YSYEKL.